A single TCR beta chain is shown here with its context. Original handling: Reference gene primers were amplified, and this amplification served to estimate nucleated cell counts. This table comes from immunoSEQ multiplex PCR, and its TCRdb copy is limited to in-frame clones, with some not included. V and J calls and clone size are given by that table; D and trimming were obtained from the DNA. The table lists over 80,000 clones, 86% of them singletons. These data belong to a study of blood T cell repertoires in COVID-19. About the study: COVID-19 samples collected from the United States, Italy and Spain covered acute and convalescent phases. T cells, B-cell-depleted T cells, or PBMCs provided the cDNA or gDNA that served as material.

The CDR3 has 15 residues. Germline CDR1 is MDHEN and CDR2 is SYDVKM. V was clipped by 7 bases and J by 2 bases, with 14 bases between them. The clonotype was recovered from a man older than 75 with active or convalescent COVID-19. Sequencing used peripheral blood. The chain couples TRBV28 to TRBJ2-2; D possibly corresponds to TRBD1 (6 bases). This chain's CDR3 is CASNRQVPNTGELFF. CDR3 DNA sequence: TGTGCCAGCAATAGACAGGTACCCAACACCGGGGAGCTGTTTTTT.